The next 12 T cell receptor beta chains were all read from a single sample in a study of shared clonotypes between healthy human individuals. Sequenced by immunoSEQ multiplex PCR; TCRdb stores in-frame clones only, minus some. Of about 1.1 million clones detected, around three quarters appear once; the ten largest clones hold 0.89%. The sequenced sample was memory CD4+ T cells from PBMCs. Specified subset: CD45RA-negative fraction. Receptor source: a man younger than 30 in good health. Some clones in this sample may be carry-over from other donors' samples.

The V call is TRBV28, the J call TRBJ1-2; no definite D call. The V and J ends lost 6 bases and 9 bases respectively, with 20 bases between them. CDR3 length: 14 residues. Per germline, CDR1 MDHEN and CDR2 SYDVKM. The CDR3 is CASRSSPQDLSYTF. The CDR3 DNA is TGTGCCAGCAGATCCTCCCCTCAGGATTTGAGCTACACCTTC.

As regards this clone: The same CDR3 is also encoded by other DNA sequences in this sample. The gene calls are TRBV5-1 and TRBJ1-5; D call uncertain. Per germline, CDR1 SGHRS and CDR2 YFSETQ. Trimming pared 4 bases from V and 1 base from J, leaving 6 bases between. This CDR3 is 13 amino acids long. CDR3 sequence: CASSLDSNQPQHF. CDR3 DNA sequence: TGCGCCAGCAGCCTAGACAGCAATCAGCCCCAGCATTTT.

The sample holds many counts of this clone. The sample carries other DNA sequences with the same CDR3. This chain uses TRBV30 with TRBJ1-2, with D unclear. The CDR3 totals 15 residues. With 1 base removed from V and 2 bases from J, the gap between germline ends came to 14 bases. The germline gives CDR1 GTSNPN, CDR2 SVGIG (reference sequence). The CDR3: CAWSEVRNKNYGYTF. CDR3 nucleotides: TGTGCCTGGAGTGAGGTCAGGAACAAGAACTATGGCTACACCTTC.

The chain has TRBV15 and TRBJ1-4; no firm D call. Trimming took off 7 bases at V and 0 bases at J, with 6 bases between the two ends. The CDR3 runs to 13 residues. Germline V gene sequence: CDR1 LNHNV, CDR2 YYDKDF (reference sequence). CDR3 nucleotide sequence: TGTGCCACCACCATTGCAACTAATGAAAAACTGTTTTTT. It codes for CATTIATNEKLFF. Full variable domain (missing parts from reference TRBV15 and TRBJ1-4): DAMVIQNPRYQVTQFGKPVTLSCSQTLNHNVMYWYQQKSSQAPKLLFHYYDKDFNNEADTPDNFQSRRPNTSFCFLDIRSPGLGDTAMYLCATTIATNEKLFFGSGTQLSVL.

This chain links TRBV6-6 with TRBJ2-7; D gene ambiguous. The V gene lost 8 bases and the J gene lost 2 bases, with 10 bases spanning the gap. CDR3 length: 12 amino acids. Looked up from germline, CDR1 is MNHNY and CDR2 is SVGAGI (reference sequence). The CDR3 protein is CASVAATYEQYF. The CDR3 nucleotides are TGTGCCAGCGTCGCGGCGACCTACGAGCAGTACTTC.

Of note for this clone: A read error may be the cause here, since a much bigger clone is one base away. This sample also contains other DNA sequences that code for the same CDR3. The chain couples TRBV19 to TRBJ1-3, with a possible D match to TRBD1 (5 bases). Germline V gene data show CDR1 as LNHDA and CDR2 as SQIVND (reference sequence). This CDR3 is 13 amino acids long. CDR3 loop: CASSRVRENTIYF. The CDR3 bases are TGTGCCAGTAGCAGGGTTAGAGAAAACACCATATATTTC.

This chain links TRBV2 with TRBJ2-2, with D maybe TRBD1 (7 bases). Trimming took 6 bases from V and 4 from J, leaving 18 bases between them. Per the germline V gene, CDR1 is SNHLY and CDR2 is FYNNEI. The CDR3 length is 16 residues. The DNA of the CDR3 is TGTGCCAGCAGGGGGAGGACAGGAGAACCCACCGGGGAGCTGTTTTTT. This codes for CASRGRTGEPTGELFF.

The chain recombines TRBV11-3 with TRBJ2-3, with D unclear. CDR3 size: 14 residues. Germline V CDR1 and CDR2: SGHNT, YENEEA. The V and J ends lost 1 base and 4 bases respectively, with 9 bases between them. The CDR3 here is CASSLGASADTQYF. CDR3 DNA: TGTGCCAGCAGCTTAGGGGCGAGCGCAGATACGCAGTATTTT.

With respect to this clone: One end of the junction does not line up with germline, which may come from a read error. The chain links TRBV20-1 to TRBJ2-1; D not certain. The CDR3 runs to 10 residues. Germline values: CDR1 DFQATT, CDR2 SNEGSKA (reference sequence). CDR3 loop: CSARGLSTLF. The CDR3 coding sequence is TGCAGTGCTAGGGGCCTTTCCACTCTCTTC.

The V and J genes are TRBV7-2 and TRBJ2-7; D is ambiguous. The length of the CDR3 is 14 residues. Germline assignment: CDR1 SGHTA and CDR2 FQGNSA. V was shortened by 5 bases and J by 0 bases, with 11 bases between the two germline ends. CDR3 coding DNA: TGTGCCAGCAGCCGGTCGGTCCCCTCCTACGAGCAGTACTTC. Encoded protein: CASSRSVPSYEQYF.

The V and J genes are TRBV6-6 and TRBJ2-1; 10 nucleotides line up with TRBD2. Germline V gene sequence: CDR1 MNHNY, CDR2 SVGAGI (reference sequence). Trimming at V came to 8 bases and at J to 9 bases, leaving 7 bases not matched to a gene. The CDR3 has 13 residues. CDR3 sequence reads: CASGPIAGGEQFF. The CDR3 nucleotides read TGTGCCAGCGGACCTATAGCGGGGGGTGAGCAGTTCTTC.

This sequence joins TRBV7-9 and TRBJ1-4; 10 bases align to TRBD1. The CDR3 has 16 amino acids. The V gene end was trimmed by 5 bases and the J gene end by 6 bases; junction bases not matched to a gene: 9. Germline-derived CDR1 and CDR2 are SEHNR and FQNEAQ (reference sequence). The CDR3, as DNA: TGTGCCAGCAGCCCGCAACCCGGGACAGGGGATGAAAAACTGTTTTTT. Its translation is CASSPQPGTGDEKLFF.